A single sample gave rise to the 30 T cell receptor beta chains below, sequenced in a study of blood T cell repertoires in COVID-19. The repertoire was sequenced with immunoSEQ multiplex PCR; TCRdb's copy has only in-frame clones and lacks some. This sample carries hundreds of thousands of clones, roughly nine tenths of them seen once, and the ten largest clones take less than 3.5%. Input material: PBMCs or T cells enriched from blood (not recorded which). The receptors were sampled from a woman aged 45 to 65 who had been exposed to COVID-19.

The chain joins TRBV27 to TRBJ2-2, with 10 bases that match TRBD2. V was clipped by 6 bases and J by 5 bases; unmatched bases: 9. The CDR3 runs 16 residues. CDR1 and CDR2 (germline): MNHEY, SMNVEV (reference sequence). The CDR3 is CASRKPGTSETGELFF. The CDR3 DNA reads as TGTGCCAGCAGAAAACCCGGGACTAGCGAAACCGGGGAGCTGTTTTTT.

The chain has TRBV6-2 or TRBV6-3 and TRBJ2-1; a weak D match, TRBD1 (5 bases). The CDR3 covers 13 residues. Germline V gene data show CDR1 as MNHEY and CDR2 as SVGEGT. Trimming took off 5 bases at V and 3 bases at J, with 8 bases between the two ends. The CDR3 DNA follows: TGTGCCAGCAGTATGACAGTCTACAATGAGCAGTTCTTC. Its translation: CASSMTVYNEQFF.

The chain joins TRBV4-1 to TRBJ2-2; 7 bases match TRBD2. This CDR3 contains 15 residues. V lost 0 bases to trimming and J lost 6 bases; unmatched junction nucleotides: 4. CDR1 is MGHRA, CDR2 YSYEKL, per germline. The CDR3 coding sequence is TGCGCCAGCAGCCAAGAGACGGGGAGGGCCGGGGAGCTGTTTTTT. Its translation is CASSQETGRAGELFF.

The chain is built from TRBV4-1 and TRBJ1-6; unclear D gene. The ends were cut back, 1 base at V and 5 bases at J, with 9 bases in the middle. This CDR3 contains 15 residues. CDR1 is MGHRA and CDR2 is YSYEKL in the germline V gene. The CDR3 protein is CASSQGVQNNSPLHF. The CDR3 bases are TGCGCCAGCAGCCAAGGAGTACAGAATAATTCACCCCTCCACTTT.

This chain uses TRBV25-1 with TRBJ2-3, with TRBD2 as a possible D gene (7 bases). CDR1 MGHDK and CDR2 SYGVNS come from the germline V gene. Trimming pared 6 bases from V and 6 bases from J, leaving 13 bases between. This CDR3 contains 13 residues. The CDR3 DNA reads as TGTGCCAGCAGAGGCGGGGGCCGGGATACGCAGTATTTT. Its translation is CASRGGGRDTQYF.

The genes are TRBV9 and TRBJ1-4; D is uncertain. The CDR3 consists of 15 residues. The V end lost 3 bases, the J end lost 5 bases, and 14 bases lay between the germline ends. Germline V CDR1 and CDR2: SGDLS, YYNGEE. CDR3 sequence: CASSANIVENEKLFF. The CDR3 nucleotides read TGTGCCAGCAGCGCGAACATCGTTGAAAATGAAAAACTGTTTTTT.

V and J are TRBV9 and TRBJ1-1; maybe TRBD1 (6 bases). Germline V gene lookup returns CDR1 SGDLS and CDR2 YYNGEE. V was pared by 4 bases and J by 0 bases, with 13 bases between. The CDR3 spans 15 residues. The CDR3 DNA follows: TGTGCCAGCAGCCCTAAACAGGGCGTGAACACTGAAGCTTTCTTT. This translates into CASSPKQGVNTEAFF. The full variable domain, its missing parts supplied by reference TRBV9 and TRBJ1-1, is DSGVTQTPKHLITATGQRVTLRCSPRSGDLSVYWYQQSLDQGLQFLIQYYNGEERAKGNILERFSAQQFPDLHSELNLSSLELGDSALYFCASSPKQGVNTEAFFGQGTRLTVV.

This clone was recorded a few times. One end of the junction fails to match germline, which may point to a read error. This chain connects TRBV6-5 to TRBJ2-7; 7 bases line up with TRBD1. Germline V gives CDR1 MNHEY, CDR2 SVGAGI. The CDR3 is made up of 16 amino acids. The CDR3 protein is CASSHSPTGIGYEQYF. In DNA form, the CDR3 reads TGTGCCAGCAGTCACTCCCCGACAGGGATTGGTTACGAGCAGTACTTC.

This sequence joins TRBV27 and TRBJ1-6, with 8 bases that match TRBD1. The CDR3 contains 15 residues. V gave up 0 bases and J gave up 5 bases; unmatched junction bases: 0. Germline CDR1 reads MNHEY; CDR2 reads SMNVEV (reference sequence). This chain's CDR3 is CASSLSGQDNSPLHF. The CDR3 DNA reads TGTGCCAGCAGTTTATCGGGACAGGATAATTCACCCCTCCACTTT.

The genes are TRBV2 and TRBJ1-1; tentative D call: TRBD1 (5 bases). This CDR3 has 15 residues. Deletions cut 2 bases from V and 0 bases from J, with 10 bases between. CDR1 and CDR2 (germline): SNHLY, FYNNEI. CDR3 coding DNA: TGTGCCAGCAGTGAAATCCAGGGATTGAACACTGAAGCTTTCTTT. Translated: CASSEIQGLNTEAFF.

This clone was picked up one time. The gene calls are TRBV20-1 and TRBJ2-1; TRBD2 might be the D (5 bases). Germline CDR1 and CDR2: DFQATT and SNEGSKA (reference sequence). CDR3 length equals 11 residues. The CDR3 is CSGGGYNEQFF. The CDR3 DNA follows: TGCAGCGGCGGCGGGTACAATGAGCAGTTCTTC.

This clone was recorded once. This chain joins TRBV5-1 and TRBJ1-3; possibly TRBD1 for D (6 bases). There are 15 residues in the CDR3. The germline V gene has CDR1 SGHRS and CDR2 YFSETQ. V lost 4 bases to trimming and J lost 0 bases, with 11 bases between them. In DNA form, the CDR3 reads TGCGCCAGCAGCGACGGACAGCTCTCTGGAAACACCATATATTTT. The encoded protein is CASSDGQLSGNTIYF.

This clone was seen a few times. The chain uses TRBV5-5 and TRBJ1-3; D not certain. The CDR3 has 15 amino acids. Germline CDR1 reads SGHKS; CDR2 reads YYEKEE (reference sequence). The V end was cut by 0 bases, the J end by 0 bases, with 7 bases between. The CDR3 region is CASSLEAFSGNTIYF. The CDR3 DNA reads TGTGCCAGCAGCTTGGAAGCCTTCTCTGGAAACACCATATATTTT.

V usage is TRBV19 and J usage is TRBJ1-5, with 7 bases identical to TRBD1. The CDR3 extends over 15 amino acids. Trimming removed 6 bases from V and 3 bases from J; junction bases left unmatched: 8. From germline, CDR1 is LNHDA and CDR2 SQIVND (reference sequence). The CDR3, as DNA: TGTGCCAGTAGCATGAGAGGGGGCTACAATCAGCCCCAGCATTTT. It codes for CASSMRGGYNQPQHF.

This chain joins TRBV2 and TRBJ1-1, with 7 bases lining up with TRBD1. The CDR3 length is 14 residues. V lost 10 bases and J lost 0; bases outside the gene matches: 8. The V gene's germline CDR1 is SNHLY and CDR2 FYNNEI. Here the CDR3 DNA reads TGTGCCACAAAGGGGGCCCCAATGAACACTGAAGCTTTCTTT. Translation gives CATKGAPMNTEAFF.

The rearrangement joins TRBV28 to TRBJ2-7, with a possible D match to TRBD1 (6 bases). This CDR3 has 15 amino acids. V gave up 4 bases and J gave up 1 base, with 14 bases separating them. Germline CDR1 and CDR2: MDHEN and SYDVKM. The CDR3 is CASSWGQTGSYEQYF. The CDR3 bases are TGTGCCAGCAGTTGGGGGCAGACAGGTTCCTACGAGCAGTACTTC.

The chain has TRBV11-2 and TRBJ2-2; 7 nucleotides align to TRBD1. This CDR3 spans 17 amino acids. V was pared by 5 bases and J by 6 bases, with 15 bases of the junction left unmatched. Germline V gene data show CDR1 as SGHAT and CDR2 as FQNNGV. CDR3 bases: TGTGCCAGCAGCCCTCCCGGGTCAGGGGGAAAGGCCGGGGAGCTGTTTTTT. As protein: CASSPPGSGGKAGELFF.

The chain combines TRBV5-1 with TRBJ2-3; 8 bases fit TRBD2. Germline trimming cut 0 bases from V and 5 bases from J; bases unmatched to any gene: 2. The CDR3 consists of 14 residues. Germline V gives CDR1 SGHRS, CDR2 YFSETQ. CDR3 nucleotides: TGCGCCAGCAGCTTGGCGGGGGGGCTAGATACGCAGTATTTT. It translates to CASSLAGGLDTQYF.

V is TRBV18 and J is TRBJ2-7; D is perhaps TRBD1 (6 bases). The V end was cut by 4 bases, the J end by 2 bases, with 12 bases between. The CDR3 totals 14 residues. Germline lookup yields CDR1 KGHSH and CDR2 LQKENI. CDR3 in amino acids: CASSRRDTPYEQYF. DNA of the CDR3: TGTGCCAGCTCACGAAGGGACACTCCCTACGAGCAGTACTTC.

The chain combines TRBV4-1 with TRBJ2-7; no firm D call. Trimming removed 0 bases at V and 2 bases at J, with 8 bases between. Germline values: CDR1 MGHRA, CDR2 YSYEKL. The length of the CDR3 is 14 residues. CDR3 loop: CASSQDNSPYEQYF. CDR3 DNA sequence: TGCGCCAGCAGCCAAGATAACTCCCCCTACGAGCAGTACTTC.

V usage is TRBV2 and J usage is TRBJ2-1, with no clear D. Deletions cut 8 bases from V and 0 bases from J, with 14 bases between. This CDR3 is 15 amino acids long. The germline V gene has CDR1 SNHLY and CDR2 FYNNEI. The CDR3 DNA follows: TGTGCCAGCTGCCTACTCGAACTCTCCTACAATGAGCAGTTCTTC. Its protein is CASCLLELSYNEQFF.

This clone came up a few times. The CDR3 region has the DNA TGTGCCAGCAGCCTACCCCCCGGGGACAGGGGGAAGAATTCACCCCTCCACTTT. Residues: CASSLPPGDRGKNSPLHF. The rearrangement uses TRBV3-1 (or the pseudogene TRBV3-2) and TRBJ1-6, with 11 positions matching TRBD1. CDR3 length: 18 amino acids. V was clipped by 4 bases and J by 7 bases; unmatched bases: 12. The V gene's germline CDR1 is LGHDT and CDR2 YNNKEL (reference sequence).

This clone showed up many times. The chain joins TRBV5-1 to TRBJ1-5; the match to TRBD1 covers 7 bases. CDR3 size: 14 residues. CDR1 is SGHRS and CDR2 is YFSETQ in the germline V gene. V was pared by 7 bases and J by 4 bases, with 8 bases of the junction left unmatched. The chain's CDR3 is CASGTGTDNQPQHF. The CDR3 DNA sequence: TGCGCCAGCGGAACCGGGACAGATAATCAGCCCCAGCATTTT.

This chain joins TRBV19 and TRBJ2-5, with 8 bases aligning to TRBD1. Germline trimming cut 6 bases from V and 5 bases from J; bases unmatched to any gene: 11. The CDR3 extends over 15 amino acids. Germline V gives CDR1 LNHDA, CDR2 SQIVND (reference sequence). The CDR3 DNA reads as TGTGCCAGTAGGGTGACAGGGGTTTCAAGGGAGACCCAGTACTTC. It is translated as CASRVTGVSRETQYF.

The rearrangement joins TRBV28 to TRBJ2-7; TRBD1 matches at 7 bases. With V trimmed by 2 bases and J by 1 base, 5 bases remained unmatched. Germline CDR1 reads MDHEN; CDR2 reads SYDVKM. The CDR3 has 15 amino acids. The CDR3 is CASSLPAGGSYEQYF. As DNA, the CDR3 is TGTGCCAGCAGTTTACCGGCAGGGGGTTCCTACGAGCAGTACTTC.

This chain joins TRBV18 and TRBJ2-5; 9 positions match TRBD2. J gave up 5 bases and V 5 bases, and 12 bases lay outside the gene matches. The CDR3 has 16 residues. Germline V CDR1 and CDR2: KGHSH, LQKENI. CDR3 amino acids: CASSSSSGVNGETQYF. CDR3 nucleotide sequence: TGTGCCAGCTCATCATCTAGCGGGGTTAACGGGGAGACCCAGTACTTC.

CDR3: CASRSGNIQYF. CDR3 DNA sequence: TGTGCCAGCAGGTCAGGGAACATTCAGTACTTC. The chain combines TRBV25-1 with TRBJ2-4, with D maybe TRBD1 (5 bases). V lost 6 bases and J lost 7, with 7 bases in between. Germline V gene sequence: CDR1 MGHDK, CDR2 SYGVNS. This CDR3 comprises 11 residues.

The chain has TRBV14 and TRBJ2-7, with 7 bases lining up with TRBD2. Trimming took 9 bases from V and 4 from J; bases not matched to a gene: 18. This CDR3 is built from 16 residues. Germline CDR1 is SGHDN and CDR2 is FVKESK. This CDR3 is CASPRTGRKGVYEQYF. In DNA form, the CDR3 reads TGTGCCAGTCCGAGAACCGGGAGGAAGGGTGTGTACGAGCAGTACTTC.

This chain links TRBV20-1 with TRBJ1-6; D may be TRBD1 (6 bases). The CDR3 runs 14 residues. Germline V CDR1 and CDR2: DFQATT, SNEGSKA (reference sequence). Trimming cost V 3 bases and J 10 bases, with 16 bases left between them. CDR3 residues: CSASPATGWSPLHF. CDR3 nucleotides: TGCAGTGCTAGTCCCGCCACAGGGTGGTCACCCCTCCACTTT.

This clone was observed a handful of times. The chain employs TRBV2 and TRBJ1-2, with 7 positions matching TRBD1. Germline trimming cut 6 bases from V and 8 bases from J; bases unmatched to any gene: 9. CDR3 size: 13 residues. The germline gives CDR1 SNHLY, CDR2 FYNNEI. CDR3 residues: CASRLQGEEGYTF. DNA of the CDR3: TGTGCCAGCAGGCTCCAGGGGGAGGAGGGCTACACCTTC.